The 24 T cell receptor beta chains listed next were all sequenced from one sample in a study of blood T cells in healthy people across ages (dated by TCRdb to about 2015). The library was made by 5' RACE. Sequencing took place on an Illumina HiSeq 2500. A second PCR of about 7 to 12 cycles was run with a J-beta primer mix and a sample-barcoded 5' primer. The public sequencing data were trimmed at Q25 with fastp and processed into clonotypes with MiXCR by TCRdb, which kept only in-frame beta chains. Records with the same CDR3 protein are collapsed into one entry carrying the most frequent genes and DNA. Present in this sample are about 780,000 distinct CDR3 sequences, 62% of which were seen just once. Roughly 25% of the sample belongs to the ten largest clones. What was sequenced was blood. These receptors were obtained from a man younger than 40 in good health.

This clonotype was counted only a few times. The CDR3 spells CSVTFLGHYGYTF. DNA for the CDR3: TGCAGCGTGACTTTTTTGGGGCACTATGGCTACACCTTC. The genes are TRBV29-1 and TRBJ1-2; maybe TRBD1 (5 bases). Trimming left V 6 bases short and J 3 bases short, with 14 bases between. CDR3 length equals 13 residues. Looked up from germline, CDR1 is SQVTM and CDR2 is ANQGSEA. Supplemented by reference TRBV29-1 and TRBJ1-2, the full variable domain reads SAVISQKPSRDICQRGTSLTIQCQVDSQVTMMFWYRQQPGQSLTLIATANQGSEATYESGFVIDKFPISRPNLTFSTLTVSNMSPEDSSIYLCSVTFLGHYGYTFGSGTRLTVV.

To note about this clonotype: Being one base from a much bigger clone, this may be a read error. V gene TRBV20-1 combines with J gene TRBJ2-5, with a tentative D call TRBD2 (5 bases). Looked up from germline, CDR1 is DFQATT and CDR2 is SNEGSKA (reference sequence). V lost 6 bases and J lost 11, with 19 bases in between. The CDR3 consists of 12 residues. The CDR3 here is CSAPGSYNEQYF. As DNA, the CDR3 is TGCAGTGCCCCGGGGTCCTACAATGAGCAGTACTTC.

A single count supports this clonotype. V usage is TRBV3-1 and J usage is TRBJ2-1, with D uncertain. This CDR3 spans 16 amino acids. Germline values: CDR1 LGHDT, CDR2 YNNKEL (reference sequence). Trimming took off 0 bases at V and 2 bases at J, with 11 bases between the two ends. CDR3 nucleotides: TGTGCCAGCAGCCAAGAGAGGCTCACAGCCTACAATGAGCAGTTCTTC. This codes for CASSQERLTAYNEQFF.

This sequence joins TRBV29-1 and TRBJ2-7; 7 bases map to TRBD2. Germline V gene lookup returns CDR1 SQVTM and CDR2 ANQGSEA. Germline trimming cut 4 bases from V and 5 bases from J; bases unmatched to any gene: 11. This CDR3 is built from 14 residues. The CDR3 sequence: CSVGGGTDGDEQYF. CDR3 in DNA: TGCAGCGTTGGGGGAGGGACCGATGGCGACGAGCAGTACTTC.

V is TRBV7-9 and J is TRBJ1-6; no clear D gene. This CDR3 region has 14 residues. Trimming pared 5 bases from V and 8 bases from J, leaving 13 bases between. Germline lookup yields CDR1 SEHNR and CDR2 FQNEAQ (reference sequence). DNA of the CDR3: TGTGCCAGCAGCAGAGATCACCACGATTCACCCCTCCACTTT. Protein product: CASSRDHHDSPLHF.

The chain combines TRBV28 with TRBJ1-6; D is perhaps TRBD1 (5 bases). CDR3 size: 14 residues. With 6 bases removed from V and 5 bases from J, the gap between germline ends came to 11 bases. Germline V gives CDR1 MDHEN, CDR2 SYDVKM. The CDR3 loop is CASSPGFHNSPLHF. Written as DNA, the CDR3 is TGTGCCAGCAGCCCAGGGTTCCATAATTCACCCCTCCACTTT.

The rearrangement joins TRBV29-1 to TRBJ2-1; possibly TRBD2 for D (6 bases). Germline lookup yields CDR1 SQVTM and CDR2 ANQGSEA. This CDR3 comprises 14 residues. V gave up 4 bases and J gave up 3 bases, with 13 bases separating them. CDR3 amino acids: CSVGRGLSYNEQFF. The CDR3 DNA is TGCAGCGTTGGGCGGGGACTGAGCTACAATGAGCAGTTCTTC.

The chain employs TRBV4-3 and TRBJ2-2, with D unresolved. This CDR3 is built from 13 residues. Per the germline V gene, CDR1 is LGHNA and CDR2 is YSLEER. V was shortened by 1 base and J by 6 bases, with 6 bases between the two germline ends. The CDR3 DNA reads as TGCGCCAGCAGCCAAGGAGGCCCCGGGGAGCTGTTTTTT. Amino acids: CASSQGGPGELFF.

This clonotype came up a few times. The gene calls are TRBV12-3 or TRBV12-4 and TRBJ2-5; D not certain. CDR3 length equals 14 residues. The V end lost 1 base, the J end lost 5 bases, and 11 bases lay between the germline ends. The CDR3 bases are TGTGCCAGCAGTTTAGGCAGACTCGGGGAGACCCAGTACTTC. It specifies CASSLGRLGETQYF.

CDR3 DNA sequence: TGTGCCAGCACGGTCAGCCTAATGAACACTGAAGCTTTCTTT. It translates to CASTVSLMNTEAFF. The gene calls are TRBV6-1 and TRBJ1-1; the D is unclear. Deletions cut 7 bases from V and 0 bases from J, with 12 bases between. Per germline, CDR1 MNHNS and CDR2 SASEGT. CDR3 length: 14 amino acids.

The table lists this clonotype with many counts. CDR3 sequence reads: CASSRDQPQHF. DNA for the CDR3: TGTGCCAGTTCTCGGGATCAGCCCCAGCATTTT. The V call is TRBV2, the J call TRBJ1-5, with D unresolved. Germline lookup yields CDR1 SNHLY and CDR2 FYNNEI. Between the trimmed V and J ends, which lost 9 bases and 5 bases, there was a span of 8 bases. The CDR3 is made up of 11 amino acids.

This clonotype was seen just once. The rearrangement joins TRBV6-6 to TRBJ2-3; 9 bases fit TRBD2. V lost 1 base to trimming and J lost 14 bases; unmatched junction nucleotides: 10. This CDR3 is 14 amino acids long. Germline V gene lookup returns CDR1 MNHNY and CDR2 SVGAGI (reference sequence). The chain's CDR3 is CASSYLAGADTPYF. In DNA, the CDR3 is TGTGCCAGCAGTTACTTAGCGGGGGCTGACACCCCGTATTTT.

The chain couples TRBV20-1 to TRBJ2-3, with 10 bases identical to TRBD1. Germline V lookup: CDR1 DFQATT, CDR2 SNEGSKA (reference sequence). The CDR3 has 16 residues. Trimming took 0 bases from V and 3 from J; bases not matched to a gene: 6. The CDR3 spells CSARDWGQGQTDTQYF. Here the CDR3 DNA reads TGCAGTGCTAGAGATTGGGGACAGGGGCAGACAGATACGCAGTATTTT.

This clonotype was counted a single time. V usage is TRBV7-9 and J usage is TRBJ2-3, with 7 bases identical to TRBD1. The junction had 8 bases not matched to a gene; V was cut back by 6 bases and J by 5 bases. Per the germline V gene, CDR1 is SEHNR and CDR2 is FQNEAQ (reference sequence). CDR3 length equals 14 residues. CDR3 protein: CASSVGQAGDTQYF. The CDR3 DNA follows: TGTGCCAGCAGTGTCGGACAGGCAGGAGATACGCAGTATTTT.

The chain joins TRBV20-1 to TRBJ1-6, with D unresolved. The V gene lost 1 base and the J gene lost 5 bases, with 9 bases spanning the gap. This CDR3 has 14 residues. Looked up from germline, CDR1 is DFQATT and CDR2 is SNEGSKA (reference sequence). This CDR3 is CSARVAANNSPLHF. The CDR3 bases are TGCAGTGCTAGAGTGGCAGCCAATAATTCACCCCTCCACTTT.

In its sample, this clonotype was seen a few times. The J gene is TRBJ2-4, the V gene TRBV6-5, with 8 bases matching TRBD1. The J call is uncertain, as TRBJ2-7 better fits the DNA end. The CDR3 runs to 15 residues. Germline CDR1 and CDR2: MNHEY and SVGAGI. CDR3 in DNA: TGTGCCAGCAGTTACTCGGACAGGGACGACTACGAGCAGTACTTC. It codes for CASSYSDRDDYEQYF.

The rearrangement joins TRBV3-1 to TRBJ2-3; D might be TRBD2 (5 bases). Per the germline V gene, CDR1 is LGHDT and CDR2 is YNNKEL (reference sequence). Trimming removed 1 base from V and 4 bases from J, with 12 bases in between. The CDR3 length is 15 residues. CDR3 in amino acids: CASSQVGTAADTQYF. For the CDR3, the DNA is TGTGCCAGCAGCCAAGTCGGTACAGCGGCAGATACGCAGTATTTT.

This clonotype was observed a handful of times. The rearrangement joins TRBV6-2 or TRBV6-3 to TRBJ2-5, with D possibly TRBD2 on 6 matching bases. This CDR3 has 16 amino acids. The germline V gene has CDR1 MNHEY and CDR2 SVGEGT. V lost 5 bases and J lost 4, with 20 bases in between. CDR3 bases: TGTGCCAGCAGTACAGGCGGCGGCGGGGAAGGAGAGACCCAGTACTTC. This gives the protein CASSTGGGGEGETQYF.

This chain uses TRBV24-1 with TRBJ1-1, with D uncertain. CDR3 size: 12 residues. Germline CDR1 and CDR2: KGHDR and SFDVKD. The V and J ends lost 5 bases and 3 bases respectively, with 6 bases between them. CDR3: CATSGTDTEAFF. The CDR3 DNA sequence: TGTGCCACCAGTGGTACAGACACTGAAGCTTTCTTT.

This chain links TRBV2 with TRBJ1-6; 7 bases map to TRBD1. J lost 7 bases, V lost 4 bases, and 4 bases had no gene match. Germline CDR1 and CDR2: SNHLY and FYNNEI. The CDR3 covers 14 residues. Written as DNA, the CDR3 is TGTGCCAGCAGTGGGGACAGTTTAAATTCACCCCTCCACTTT. This gives the protein CASSGDSLNSPLHF.

This clonotype occurred a few times. The V call is TRBV20-1, the J call TRBJ2-7, with TRBD1 identical over 9 bases. This CDR3 comprises 14 residues. With V trimmed by 5 bases and J by 6 bases, 11 bases remained unmatched. Germline values: CDR1 DFQATT, CDR2 SNEGSKA (reference sequence). This CDR3 reads CSAPPGTGWGEQYF. The CDR3 DNA follows: TGCAGTGCTCCACCCGGGACAGGGTGGGGCGAGCAGTACTTC.

This clonotype was observed a handful of times. The chain joins TRBV6-6 to TRBJ2-1; the D gene could be TRBD1 or TRBD2 (5 bases each). The CDR3 runs to 13 residues. CDR1 is MNHNY, CDR2 SVGAGI, per germline (reference sequence). The V gene lost 3 bases and the J gene lost 6 bases, with 9 bases spanning the gap. The CDR3, as DNA: TGTGCCAGCAGTTATGGGGGTAGCAATGAGCAGTTCTTC. It yields the protein CASSYGGSNEQFF.

Here the CDR3 reads CSARAEETQYF. In nucleotides, the CDR3 is TGCAGTGCTAGAGCCGAAGAGACCCAGTACTTC. The chain uses TRBV20-1 and TRBJ2-4; D remains ambiguous. The end of the DNA aligns better with TRBJ2-5, so the J call may be wrong. This CDR3 has 11 residues. Germline lookup yields CDR1 DFQATT and CDR2 SNEGSKA (reference sequence).

The rearrangement joins TRBV5-1 to TRBJ2-5, with D possibly being TRBD2 (6 bases). From germline, CDR1 is SGHRS and CDR2 YFSETQ. With 4 bases removed from V and 3 bases from J, the gap between germline ends came to 16 bases. The CDR3 covers 15 residues. Written as DNA, the CDR3 is TGCGCCAGCAGCCGATCAACGGGGGTAGAAGAGACCCAGTACTTC. Translation gives CASSRSTGVEETQYF.